This T cell receptor (beta chain) was sequenced for a study of Tregs in tolerant kidney transplant recipients. For the study at large: A roughly 3-day belatacept mixed lymphocyte reaction, sometimes plus 5-day graft donor restimulation, preceded CD4+CD25+CD127- sorting. Recipient cells were told from donor cells by antibody staining. Findings and caveats of the study: Biological reproducibility was not directly addressed in this study. The most relevant donor-specific Treg TCRbeta repertoire apparently came from expansion with activated donor B cells.

Worth noting for this clone: The antigen remains undetermined.

Here immunoSEQ multiplex PCR was the method, and the copy in TCRdb shows in-frame clones only, minus some. The table has approximately 30,000 clones, about four fifths seen once. V lost 4 bases, J lost 2 bases, and 11 bases lay in between. CDR1 is MGHRA and CDR2 is YSYEKL in the germline V gene. The CDR3 totals 15 residues. The specimen sequenced was Tregs from blood cultured with allogeneic cells. This TCR derives from a human donor in good health. The chain carries TRBV4-1 and TRBJ1-4; D possibly corresponds to TRBD1 (6 bases). CDR3 nucleotide sequence: TGCGCCAGCAGCCCACAGGGTGGGACTAATGAAAAACTGTTTTTT. This translates into CASSPQGGTNEKLFF.